The text below deals with one TCR beta chain. What it recognizes is unknown. CDR3 size: 15 residues. Germline V gene lookup returns CDR1 MNHNS and CDR2 SASEGT. The V and J ends lost 0 bases and 6 bases respectively, with 12 bases between them. The sample originates from a study of T-cell reconstitution after alpha-beta-depleted transplantation in children. Overall study results and limits: Several hundred graft clones that had expanded were reportedly the source of alpha-beta T cells about two months after transplant. The high TCRbeta diversity at day 60 in some patients came from surviving recipient T cells and thymic progenitors. At the one-year point after transplant, T-cell counts and TCRbeta diversity were found to come mostly from T cells that had been newly produced.

Unique molecular identifiers were incorporated during preparation of the TCRbeta library. TCRdb analysed the PCR reads with MiXCR anew, one entry per CDR3 protein. The sample carries about 540,000 distinct CDR3 sequences, roughly 30% recorded once. The rearrangement joins TRBV6-1 to TRBJ2-1; weak D call: TRBD2 (5 bases). The sequences come from PBMCs, collected before TCRalphabeta/CD19-depleted stem cell transplant. The receptor was isolated from a boy in the first two years of life with Wiskott-Aldrich syndrome, due to receive a stem cell transplant. The CDR3 loop reads CASSEAASSLNEQFF. DNA for the CDR3: TGTGCCAGCAGTGAAGCGGCTAGCTCCCTCAATGAGCAGTTCTTC.